One T cell receptor (beta chain) is described in this entry. The antigen is unknown. TCRdb's table, derived via immunoSEQ multiplex PCR, lists solely in-frame clones and lacks some. The sample carries around 45,000 clones, roughly 30% recorded once. The data belong to a study of tumour-infiltrating T cells in Burkitt lymphoma. Study as a whole: All epidemiological Burkitt lymphoma subtypes were represented in the cohort. Productive clonality predicted overall and progression-free survival. Study-level results: Several public clonotypes were shared across many Burkitt lymphoma patients.

Input material: tumor tissue. The receptor comes from a human donor with Burkitt lymphoma.

CDR3 coding DNA: TGTGCCAGCCTTGGGGCCGGCACAGATACGCAGTATTTT. This gives the protein CASLGAGTDTQYF. The V call is TRBV18, the J call TRBJ2-3, with a weak D call TRBD1 (5 bases). The CDR3 is 13 residues long. The germline CDR1 and CDR2 sequences are KGHSH and LQKENI. V lost 8 bases to trimming and J lost 1 base, with 10 bases between them.